This TCR beta chain was obtained from a study of response to subunit inactivated influenza vaccine (dated by TCRdb to 2017 to 2018). Describing the broader study: The study used deep quantitative T cell receptor repertoire profiling to track responses to a trivalent subunit inactivated influenza vaccine.

This clonotype was recorded a few times. It lacks a known antigen. Within one base of it there is no much larger clone, and no base qualities were kept. The germline V gene encodes CDR1 SGHNT and CDR2 YYREEE (reference sequence). Trimming costs V 10 bases and J 3 bases, and their ends lie 18 bases apart. Spanning cysteine to phenylalanine, the CDR3 consists of 14 amino acids. Just CDR3 DNA is preserved here, 42 bases in frame from base 1. The library relied on RT-PCR. The instrument was an Illumina HiSeq 2500. TCRdb reworked the public reads: Q25 trimming with fastp, MiXCR clone assembly, productive beta chains retained. Rows matching on CDR3 protein sequence are summarized as one entry with the most common DNA and genes. The sample table lists roughly 700,000 distinct CDR3 sequences, approximately 14% of them with a count of one. The ten largest make up approximately 10% of the sample. What the work shows at the level of the full study, not this receptor alone: The authors proposed that each seasonal influenza vaccination may bring in only a limited number of new T cells.

Specimen: PBMCs from blood, collected 11 to 12 days after vaccination. This TCR derives from a man in his fifties or sixties who received an inactivated influenza vaccine. Donor details come from another sample of the same person, matched by shared clones. This chain is built from TRBV5-4 and TRBJ2-3, and possibly TRBD1, on 5 matching bases. The nucleotide sequence is given as TGTGCCGACCGTCAAGATCCAGGGACAGATACGCAGTATTTT. Its translation is CADRQDPGTDTQYF.